The 26 T cell receptor beta chains listed next were all sequenced from one sample in a study of T cell responses to AZD1222 COVID-19 vaccine. Profiled with immunoSEQ multiplex PCR; TCRdb holds only in-frame clones, not every one. The sample has over 150,000 clones, around 88% seen once. The sample consisted of peripheral blood, taken on day 0 of AZD1222 vaccination. Every receptor here comes from an adult in good health.

This chain connects TRBV19 to TRBJ2-5, with TRBD1 identical over 8 bases. Germline values: CDR1 LNHDA, CDR2 SQIVND (reference sequence). Losses at the gene ends were 1 base for V and 4 bases for J; bases not matched to a gene: 2. This CDR3 has 14 amino acids. DNA of the CDR3: TGTGCCAGTAGTATAGGTACAGGGGGAGAGACCCAGTACTTC. It encodes CASSIGTGGETQYF.

This clone was counted a few times. The genes are TRBV3-1 (or the pseudogene TRBV3-2) and TRBJ2-7; D call uncertain. Germline CDR1 and CDR2: LGHDT and YNNKEL (reference sequence). The CDR3 spans 14 residues. Trimming stripped 3 bases from V and 0 bases from J, with 9 bases between. CDR3 in amino acids: CASSHSELSYEQYF. CDR3 coding DNA: TGTGCCAGCAGCCATTCAGAACTCTCCTACGAGCAGTACTTC.

In its sample, this clone was seen once. V usage is TRBV27 and J usage is TRBJ1-6, with D possibly TRBD1 on 5 matching bases. V dropped 3 bases and J dropped 9 bases, with 21 bases sitting between them. Looked up from germline, CDR1 is MNHEY and CDR2 is SMNVEV (reference sequence). This CDR3 has 17 amino acids. The CDR3 DNA reads TGTGCCAGCAGTTTTGGGCAGGGACCTTACGCGAGTTCACCCCTCCACTTT. Its protein product is CASSFGQGPYASSPLHF.

The chain has TRBV19 and TRBJ2-2, with D possibly TRBD2 on 7 matching bases. Germline CDR1 reads LNHDA; CDR2 reads SQIVND (reference sequence). The length of the CDR3 is 15 residues. V lost 4 bases, J lost 6 bases, and 15 bases lay in between. CDR3: CASSRSGGFSGELFF. The CDR3 DNA sequence: TGTGCCAGTAGTAGGTCGGGGGGCTTTTCCGGGGAGCTGTTTTTT.

The CDR3 region has the DNA TGTGCCAGTAGTACACACGCTATAGGACTAGCCGATGAGCAGTTCTTC. It translates to CASSTHAIGLADEQFF. The V call is TRBV19, the J call TRBJ2-1; TRBD2 aligns across 8 bases. The CDR3 sequence is 16 residues long. The germline CDR1 and CDR2 sequences are LNHDA and SQIVND (reference sequence). V gave up 4 bases and J gave up 8 bases; unmatched junction bases: 13.

Here the CDR3 DNA reads TGTGCCAGCAGCTTGAGGTCAACAGGAAACACCATATATTTT. It specifies CASSLRSTGNTIYF. This chain uses TRBV5-4 with TRBJ1-3, with D hard to call. V lost 1 base and J lost 4, with 9 bases in between. The CDR3 is 14 residues long. Germline lookup yields CDR1 SGHNT and CDR2 YYREEE (reference sequence).

The rearrangement links TRBV15 to TRBJ2-1; 7 bases agree with TRBD1. CDR1 is LNHNV and CDR2 is YYDKDF in the germline V gene (reference sequence). This CDR3 has 15 residues. After removal of 1 base from V and 13 bases from J, the junction contained 13 bases not matched to a gene. The CDR3 nucleotides read TGTGCCACCAGCAGAGTCTGGACAGGAGCCGACACTCAGTTCTTC. Protein product: CATSRVWTGADTQFF.

The rearrangement joins TRBV5-8 to TRBJ2-1, with 9 bases identical to TRBD2. From germline, CDR1 is SGHTS and CDR2 YDEGEE. The length of the CDR3 is 17 residues. Germline trimming cut 0 bases from V and 4 bases from J; bases unmatched to any gene: 8. The CDR3 loop is CASSLEKAGGVYNEQFF. CDR3 nucleotides: TGTGCCAGCAGCTTGGAAAAAGCGGGAGGTGTTTACAATGAGCAGTTCTTC.

This chain links TRBV7-9 with TRBJ1-4; D is undetermined. The germline CDR1 and CDR2 sequences are SEHNR and FQNEAQ (reference sequence). The CDR3 totals 16 residues. V was clipped by 5 bases and J by 5 bases, with 18 bases between them. Here the CDR3 reads CASSQDRATLNEKLFF. CDR3 DNA sequence: TGTGCCAGCAGCCAAGACCGCGCTACCCTAAATGAAAAACTGTTTTTT.

The chain carries TRBV7-8 and TRBJ1-2; D call uncertain. Trimming shortened V by 1 base and J by 6 bases, and 9 bases separated the two germline ends. This CDR3 is 13 amino acids long. Germline V lookup: CDR1 SGHVS, CDR2 FQNEAQ. CDR3 sequence reads: CASSLGAVDGYTF. The CDR3 coding sequence is TGTGCCAGCAGCTTAGGGGCAGTAGATGGCTACACCTTC.

The chain employs TRBV19 and TRBJ2-5; 7 nucleotides line up with TRBD1. The CDR3 extends over 14 amino acids. Germline V CDR1 and CDR2: LNHDA, SQIVND (reference sequence). V lost 7 bases to trimming and J lost 1 base; unmatched junction nucleotides: 6. Here the CDR3 DNA reads TGTGCCAGTAACCGGGACAGAAGCCAAGAGACCCAGTACTTC. Protein product: CASNRDRSQETQYF.

The chain recombines TRBV29-1 with TRBJ1-1; 7 bases agree with TRBD1. With V trimmed by 5 bases and J by 0 bases, 9 bases remained unmatched. Germline lookup yields CDR1 SQVTM and CDR2 ANQGSEA. This CDR3 comprises 15 residues. CDR3: CSVRGRGVMNTEAFF. The CDR3 DNA sequence: TGCAGCGTTAGGGGGCGTGGGGTTATGAACACTGAAGCTTTCTTT.

The chain is built from TRBV5-6 and TRBJ1-1; D not resolved. The CDR3 runs 12 residues. V was shortened by 4 bases and J by 8 bases, with 12 bases between the two germline ends. Germline values: CDR1 SGHDT, CDR2 YYEEEE. The CDR3 sequence is CASSLGLGEAFF. CDR3 sequence (DNA): TGTGCCAGCAGCCTCGGTCTTGGAGAAGCTTTCTTT.

The rearrangement links TRBV6-5 to TRBJ2-7; the D gene is possibly TRBD2 (5 bases). Germline assignment: CDR1 MNHEY and CDR2 SVGAGI. With 5 bases removed from V and 2 bases from J, the gap between germline ends came to 10 bases. CDR3 length equals 13 residues. CDR3 region: CASSIGDPYEQYF. CDR3 nucleotides: TGTGCCAGCAGTATCGGGGATCCCTACGAGCAGTACTTC.

As for this clone: An end of the junction does not agree with germline; a read error may underlie this. This sequence joins TRBV5-1 and TRBJ2-5, with TRBD1 matching over 8 bases. The CDR3 sequence is 14 residues long. Germline CDR1 reads SGHRS; CDR2 reads YFSETQ. In DNA form, the CDR3 reads TGCGCCAGCACCTTGGACAGGGTCCAAGAGACCCAGTACTTC. Translation gives CASTLDRVQETQYF.

This clone was picked up one time. The rearrangement joins TRBV5-1 to TRBJ1-2; D uncertain. This CDR3 has 15 residues. Per germline, CDR1 SGHRS and CDR2 YFSETQ. V gave up 1 base and J gave up 8 bases, with 18 bases separating them. This CDR3 reads CASSLTAGGNRGYTF. DNA of the CDR3: TGCGCCAGCAGCTTGACCGCCGGAGGGAATCGAGGCTACACCTTC.

This chain connects TRBV5-1 to TRBJ2-5; no firm D call. Trimming cost V 1 base and J 3 bases, with 16 bases left between them. CDR1 is SGHRS and CDR2 is YFSETQ in the germline V gene. The CDR3 extends over 16 amino acids. This chain's CDR3 is CASSLKPTGLEETQYF. For the CDR3, the DNA is TGCGCCAGCAGCTTGAAGCCGACGGGCCTGGAAGAGACCCAGTACTTC. The variable domain in full, completed from reference TRBV5-1 and TRBJ2-5, reads KAGVTQTPRYLIKTRGQQVTLSCSPISGHRSVSWYQQTPGQGLQFLFEYFSETQRNKGNFPGRFSGRQFSNSRSEMNVSTLELGDSALYLCASSLKPTGLEETQYFGPGTRLLVL.

J is TRBJ2-2 and V is TRBV9; 8 bases match TRBD2. The CDR3 is 16 residues long. The germline V gene has CDR1 SGDLS and CDR2 YYNGEE. The V segment lost 0 bases and the J segment 5 bases; nucleotides outside the gene matches: 6. In nucleotides, the CDR3 is TGTGCCAGCAGCGTAGGGGTAGCGGGAAAAACCGGGGAGCTGTTTTTT. Translation: CASSVGVAGKTGELFF.

The genes are TRBV4-1 and TRBJ1-2; TRBD1 might be the D (6 bases). Per the germline V gene, CDR1 is MGHRA and CDR2 is YSYEKL. V was clipped by 3 bases and J by 3 bases, with 14 bases between them. This CDR3 is 15 amino acids long. CDR3 sequence reads: CASSHHNTGHYGYTF. DNA of the CDR3: TGCGCCAGCAGCCACCATAATACAGGGCACTATGGCTACACCTTC.

The chain couples TRBV9 to TRBJ2-1, with D possibly being TRBD2 (5 bases). The CDR3 spans 14 residues. CDR1 SGDLS and CDR2 YYNGEE come from the germline V gene. Trimming removed 2 bases from V and 6 bases from J, with 12 bases in between. In DNA, the CDR3 is TGTGCCAGCAGCGTGGGTACTAGTCTCAATGAGCAGTTCTTC. Translation: CASSVGTSLNEQFF.

A remark on this clone: The sample holds other DNA sequences that translate to the same CDR3. The chain combines TRBV12-3 or TRBV12-4 with TRBJ2-5; D may be TRBD1 (6 bases). The V and J ends lost 3 bases and 3 bases respectively, with 8 bases between them. The CDR3 consists of 13 residues. The CDR3 region is CASSFRGEETQYF. CDR3 nucleotides: TGTGCCAGCAGTTTCAGGGGCGAAGAGACCCAGTACTTC.

This rearrangement joins TRBV7-2 to TRBJ2-7; D is uncertain. CDR1 and CDR2 from the germline V gene are SGHTA and FQGNSA. The CDR3 has 16 amino acids. The V and J ends lost 1 base and 0 bases respectively, with 13 bases between them. The CDR3 spells CASSLVSARSSYEQYF. The CDR3 DNA follows: TGTGCCAGCAGCTTAGTGTCGGCAAGGAGCTCCTACGAGCAGTACTTC.

In its sample, this clone was seen once. The gene calls are TRBV2 and TRBJ1-4; the match to TRBD1 covers 10 bases. The CDR3 totals 14 residues. The V segment lost 6 bases and the J segment 7 bases; nucleotides outside the gene matches: 5. CDR1 is SNHLY, CDR2 FYNNEI, per germline. CDR3 amino acids: CASSGQGVGEKLFF. Written as DNA, the CDR3 is TGTGCCAGCAGCGGACAGGGGGTGGGTGAAAAACTGTTTTTT.

The rearrangement joins TRBV10-3 to TRBJ2-1, with 9 bases lining up with TRBD1. Germline lookup yields CDR1 ENHRY and CDR2 SYGVKD. The CDR3 is made up of 15 amino acids. J gave up 6 bases and V 0 bases, and 3 bases lay outside the gene matches. This CDR3 reads CAISESETGGNEQFF. CDR3 DNA: TGTGCCATCAGTGAGTCGGAGACAGGGGGCAATGAGCAGTTCTTC.

The V gene is TRBV11-2, the J gene TRBJ2-5; D gene uncertain. The CDR3 length is 14 residues. Germline assignment: CDR1 SGHAT and CDR2 FQNNGV. V lost 3 bases and J 3 bases, leaving 11 bases between the germline ends. The DNA of the CDR3 is TGTGCCAGCAGCTTGATAGGACGGAAAGAGACCCAGTACTTC. Protein: CASSLIGRKETQYF.

J is TRBJ1-1 and V is TRBV5-1; a possible D gene is TRBD1 (6 bases). The CDR3 has 14 residues. Between the trimmed V and J ends, which lost 2 bases and 1 base, there was a span of 9 bases. CDR1 is SGHRS, CDR2 YFSETQ, per germline. CDR3 coding DNA: TGCGCCAGCAGCTTAAGACAGGCGAACACTGAAGCTTTCTTT. Its protein is CASSLRQANTEAFF.